This record concerns one T cell receptor (beta chain) sequence. Germline V gene lookup returns CDR1 KGHSH and CDR2 LQKENI. The CDR3 extends over 16 amino acids. V dropped 1 base and J dropped 3; count of bases not matched to a gene: 5. As handled by the study authors: Cell counts per sample came from amplifying reference gene primers. Assay: immunoSEQ multiplex PCR; the TCRdb copy retains only in-frame clones and omits some. V, J and clone size are taken as reported in that table, and D and trimming were inferred from the DNA itself. The table has roughly 390,000 clones, more than 75% seen once. The data derive from a study of blood T cell repertoires in COVID-19. Study-wide context: Sources were T cells, B-cell-depleted T cells, or PBMCs; the material itself was cDNA or gDNA.

The chain carries TRBV18 and TRBJ2-7, with 11 bases lining up with TRBD2. This TCR was recovered from a woman aged 25 to 39 with COVID-19, enrolled during active disease. The sample comprised peripheral blood. The CDR3 reads CASSPLFLAGGYEQYF. CDR3 bases: TGTGCCAGCTCACCACTATTCCTAGCGGGAGGCTACGAGCAGTACTTC.